This T cell receptor beta chain comes out of a study of blood T cell repertoires in COVID-19 (dated by TCRdb to 2020 to 2022). Some background on the complete study: Samples covering the acute and convalescent phases of COVID-19 were provided by collaborators in the United States, Italy and Spain. The material from the prospective study consisted of cDNA or gDNA derived from T cells, B-cell-depleted T cells, or PBMCs. Deeply sampled blood TCRbeta repertoires from subjects exposed to, actively infected with, or recovered from COVID-19 were included in the dataset. The repertoires were made available in a free public database intended to serve as a resource for research on the immune response to SARS-CoV-2. The samples were drawn from two sources: the first 160 participants of the ongoing ImmuneRACE study, and 1,200 or so subjects contributed by 6 global collaborators. A de-identified subject ID, COVID-19 status, age in years and sex were almost always included in the sample metadata. Where HLA class I and class II types were available, the types were taken from metadata supplied by the sample provider, not from assay-based typing. The paper as a whole reports these results and caveats: Clinical and demographic metadata were provided uncurated, with the amount varying by source and participant.

Of note for this clone: The specificity of this receptor is unknown. Base qualities are missing; no much larger clone stands one base away.

The germline V gene (reference sequence) sets CDR1 to MNHEY and CDR2 to SMNVEV. V loses 8 bases of germline sequence and J loses 8 bases, and the interval between the two ends is 18 bases. The CDR3 runs 14 amino acids, cysteine and phenylalanine included. Here the CDR3 DNA is all that survives: 42 bases in frame from base 1. Participants in the prospective study were aged about 18 to 95 years, lived in some 24 United States geographic areas, and enrolled through a virtual design. In the prospective study, cohorts were assigned on the basis of participant-reported clinical history obtained from a screening survey and a study questionnaire. ImmuneRACE Cohort 3 recovered participants were defined by two consecutive negative NP/OP PCR tests, healthcare professional clearance, or symptom resolution. In the prospective study, whole blood, serum and a nasopharyngeal or oropharyngeal swab were collected from each participant by mobile phlebotomists. Prospective study participants could optionally give additional blood draws and questionnaires over an approximately 2-month period. Before DNA extraction, blood samples from the prospective study were shipped at room temperature or frozen.

TCRbeta CDR3 regions were amplified from genomic DNA by means of the immunoSEQ Assay, a bias-controlled multiplex PCR. In the paper's pipeline: Nucleated cell counts per sample were estimated from amplification of reference gene primers within the assay. Sequence reads were collapsed and filtered to measure the absolute abundance of every unique TCRbeta CDR3 rearrangement. Productive Simpson clonality was computed per sample as the square root of Simpson's diversity index over productive rearrangements. Imported from immuneACCESS, the table was reduced by TCRdb to in-frame sequences with V and J called. These copies leave out some clones; in studies compared against another copy, an unresolved V gene accounts for under half, and the cause of the remainder is not known. That table furnishes V, J and clone size, whereas the DNA furnished D and trimming. The sample table holds fewer than 350,000 clones, of which 89% were seen once. Clones ranked in the top ten supply less than 2% of the sample.

Recombination connected TRBV27 to TRBJ1-4; the D gene lacks a confident call. What was sequenced was PBMCs or T cells enriched from blood (not recorded which). The clonotype comes from a woman aged 35 to 49 who had recovered from COVID-19. The sequenced DNA is TGTGCCAGCGGACGGGATTCGTCCTGGGAAAAACTGTTTTTT. This translates into CASGRDSSWEKLFF. Reference TRBV27 and TRBJ1-4 proteins supply the regions before and after the CDR3; the full variable domain is: EAQVTQNPRYLITVTGKKLTVTCSQNMNHEYMSWYRQDPGLGLRQIYYSMNVEVTDKGDVPEGYKVSRKEKRNFPLILESPSPNQTSLYFCASGRDSSWEKLFFGSGTQLSVL.